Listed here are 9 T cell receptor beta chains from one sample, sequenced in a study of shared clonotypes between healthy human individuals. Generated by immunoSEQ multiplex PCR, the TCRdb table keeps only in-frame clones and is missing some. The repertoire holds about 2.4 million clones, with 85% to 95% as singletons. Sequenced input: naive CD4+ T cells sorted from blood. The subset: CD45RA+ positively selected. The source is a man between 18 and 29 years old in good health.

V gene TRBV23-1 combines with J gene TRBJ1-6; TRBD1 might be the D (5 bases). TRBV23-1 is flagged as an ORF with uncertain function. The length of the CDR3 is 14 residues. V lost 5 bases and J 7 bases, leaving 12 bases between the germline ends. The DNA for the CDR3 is TGCGCCAGCAGTATCGGGGGAAGGAATTCACCCCTCCACTTT. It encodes CASSIGGRNSPLHF.

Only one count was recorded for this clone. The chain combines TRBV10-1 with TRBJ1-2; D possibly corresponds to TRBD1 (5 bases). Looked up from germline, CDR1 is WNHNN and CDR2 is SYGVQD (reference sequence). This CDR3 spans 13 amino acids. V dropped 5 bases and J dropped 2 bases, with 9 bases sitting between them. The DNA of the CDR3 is TGCGCCAGCAGTCAGGGATTCAACTATGGCTACACCTTC. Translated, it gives CASSQGFNYGYTF.

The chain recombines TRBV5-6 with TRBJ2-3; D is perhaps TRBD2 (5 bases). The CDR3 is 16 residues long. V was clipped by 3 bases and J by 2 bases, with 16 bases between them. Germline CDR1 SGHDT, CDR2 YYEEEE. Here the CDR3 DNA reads TGTGCCAGCAGCTCTATCTGGCGGGCCTTCACAGATACGCAGTATTTT. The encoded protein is CASSSIWRAFTDTQYF.

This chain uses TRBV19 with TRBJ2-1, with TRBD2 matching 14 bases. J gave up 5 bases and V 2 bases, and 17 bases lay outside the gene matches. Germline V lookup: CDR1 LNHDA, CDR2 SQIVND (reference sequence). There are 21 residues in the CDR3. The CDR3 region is CASSIRGSRTSGRLADNEQFF. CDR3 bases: TGTGCCAGTAGTATAAGAGGCTCTCGGACTAGCGGGAGGTTGGCCGACAATGAGCAGTTCTTC.

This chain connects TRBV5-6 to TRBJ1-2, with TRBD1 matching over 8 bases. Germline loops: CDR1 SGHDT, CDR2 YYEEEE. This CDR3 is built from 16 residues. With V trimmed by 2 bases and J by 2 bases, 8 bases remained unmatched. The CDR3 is CASSFRDRNQNYGYTF. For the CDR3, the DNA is TGTGCCAGCAGCTTCCGGGACAGGAATCAGAACTATGGCTACACCTTC.

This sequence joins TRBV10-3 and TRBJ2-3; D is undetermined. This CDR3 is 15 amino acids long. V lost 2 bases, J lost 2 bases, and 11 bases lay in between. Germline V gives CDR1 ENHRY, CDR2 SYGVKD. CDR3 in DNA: TGTGCCATCAGTGAGCCTTATAACACCACAGATACGCAGTATTTT. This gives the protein CAISEPYNTTDTQYF.

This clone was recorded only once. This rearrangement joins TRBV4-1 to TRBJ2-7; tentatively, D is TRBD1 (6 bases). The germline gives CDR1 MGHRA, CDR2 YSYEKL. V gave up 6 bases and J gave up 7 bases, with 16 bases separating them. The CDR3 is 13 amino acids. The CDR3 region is CASRDTGTGEQYF. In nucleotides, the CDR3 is TGCGCCAGCAGGGATACAGGGACCGGTGAGCAGTACTTC.

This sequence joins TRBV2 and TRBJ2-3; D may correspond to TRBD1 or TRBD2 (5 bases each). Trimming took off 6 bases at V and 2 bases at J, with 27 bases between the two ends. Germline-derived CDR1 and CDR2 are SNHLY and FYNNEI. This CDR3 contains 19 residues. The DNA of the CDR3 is TGTGCCAGCAGCCCCAGCCCTACCCCTGGGGGACGGAACACAGATACGCAGTATTTT. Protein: CASSPSPTPGGRNTDTQYF.

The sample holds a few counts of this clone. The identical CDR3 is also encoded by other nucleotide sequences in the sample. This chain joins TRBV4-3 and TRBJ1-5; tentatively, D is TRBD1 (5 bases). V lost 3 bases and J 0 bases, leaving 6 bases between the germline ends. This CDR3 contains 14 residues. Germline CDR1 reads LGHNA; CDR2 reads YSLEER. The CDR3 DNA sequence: TGCGCCAGCAGCCATACAGGTAGCAATCAGCCCCAGCATTTT. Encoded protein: CASSHTGSNQPQHF.